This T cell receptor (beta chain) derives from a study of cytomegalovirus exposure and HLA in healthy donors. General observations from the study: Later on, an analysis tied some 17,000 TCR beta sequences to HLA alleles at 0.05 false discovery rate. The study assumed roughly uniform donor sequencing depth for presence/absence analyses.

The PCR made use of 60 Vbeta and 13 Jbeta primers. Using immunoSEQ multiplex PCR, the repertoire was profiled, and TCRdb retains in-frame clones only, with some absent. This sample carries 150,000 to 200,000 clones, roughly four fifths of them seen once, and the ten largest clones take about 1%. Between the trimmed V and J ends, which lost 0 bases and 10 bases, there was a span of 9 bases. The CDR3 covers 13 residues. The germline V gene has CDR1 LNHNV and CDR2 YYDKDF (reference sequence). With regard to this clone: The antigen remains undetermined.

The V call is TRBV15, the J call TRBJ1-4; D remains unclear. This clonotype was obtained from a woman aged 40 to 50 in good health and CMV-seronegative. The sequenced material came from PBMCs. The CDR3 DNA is TGTGCCACCAGCAGAGATCGTGAGGGAAAACTGTTTTTT. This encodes CATSRDREGKLFF.